This T cell receptor (beta chain) stems from a study of blood T cell repertoires in COVID-19. On the study more broadly: There were acute and convalescent COVID-19 samples, and they came from the United States, Italy and Spain. From T cells, B-cell-depleted T cells, or PBMCs came the material, which was cDNA or gDNA.

J gave up 7 bases and V 3 bases, and 5 bases lay outside the gene matches. The CDR3 extends over 13 amino acids. Germline CDR1 MGHRA, CDR2 YSYEKL. Authors' data handling: Nucleated cell number was recorded as an estimate derived from reference gene primer amplification. Libraries were prepared by immunoSEQ multiplex PCR; TCRdb keeps only in-frame clonotypes and omits some of them. The V and J calls and the clone size are those of that table, but D and trimming were determined from the DNA. The sample lists tens of thousands of clones, 70% to 90% occurring once. V gene TRBV4-1 combines with J gene TRBJ2-7; 8 nucleotides line up with TRBD1. This clonotype was obtained from a man between 65 and 85 years old with acute or convalescent COVID-19. Material for sequencing was peripheral blood. The CDR3 spells CASSQDRVEEQYF. In nucleotides, the CDR3 is TGCGCCAGCAGCCAGGACAGGGTAGAGGAGCAGTACTTC.